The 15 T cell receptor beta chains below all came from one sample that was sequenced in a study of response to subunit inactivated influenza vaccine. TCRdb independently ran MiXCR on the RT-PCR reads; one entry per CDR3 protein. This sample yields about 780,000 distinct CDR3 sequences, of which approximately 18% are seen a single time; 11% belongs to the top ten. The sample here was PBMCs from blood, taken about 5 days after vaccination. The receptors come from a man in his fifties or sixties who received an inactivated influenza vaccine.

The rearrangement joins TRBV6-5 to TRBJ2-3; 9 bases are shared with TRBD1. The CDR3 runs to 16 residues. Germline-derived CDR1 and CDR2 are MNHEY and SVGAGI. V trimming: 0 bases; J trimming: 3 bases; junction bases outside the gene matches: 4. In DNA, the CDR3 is TGTGCCAGCAGTTACTCCTGGACAGGGGTGACAGATACGCAGTATTTT. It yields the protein CASSYSWTGVTDTQYF.

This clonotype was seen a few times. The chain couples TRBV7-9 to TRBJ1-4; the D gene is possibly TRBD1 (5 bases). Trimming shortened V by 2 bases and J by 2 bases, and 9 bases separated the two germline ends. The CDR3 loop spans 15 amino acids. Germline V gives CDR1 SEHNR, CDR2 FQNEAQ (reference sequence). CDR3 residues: CASSLPRGTNEKLFF. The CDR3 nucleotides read TGTGCCAGCAGCTTACCCCGGGGGACTAATGAAAAACTGTTTTTT.

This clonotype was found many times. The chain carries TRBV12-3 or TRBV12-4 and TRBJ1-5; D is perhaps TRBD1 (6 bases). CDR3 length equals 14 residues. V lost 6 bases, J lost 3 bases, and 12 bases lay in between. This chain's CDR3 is CASSLQGFNQPQHF. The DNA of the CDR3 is TGTGCCAGCAGCCTACAGGGTTTCAATCAGCCCCAGCATTTT.

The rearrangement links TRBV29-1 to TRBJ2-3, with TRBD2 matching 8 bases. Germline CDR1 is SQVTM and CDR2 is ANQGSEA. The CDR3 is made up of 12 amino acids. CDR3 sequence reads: CGFKTQRGQEYF. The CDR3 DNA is TGCGGCTTTAAAACACAGCGGGGGCAGGAGTATTTT.

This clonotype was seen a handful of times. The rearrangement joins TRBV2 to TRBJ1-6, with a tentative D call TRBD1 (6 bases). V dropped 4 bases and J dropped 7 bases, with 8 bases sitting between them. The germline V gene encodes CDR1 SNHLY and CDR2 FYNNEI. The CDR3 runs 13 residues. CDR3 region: CASSGDTNSPLHF. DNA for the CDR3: TGTGCCAGCAGTGGGGACACCAATTCACCCCTCCACTTT.

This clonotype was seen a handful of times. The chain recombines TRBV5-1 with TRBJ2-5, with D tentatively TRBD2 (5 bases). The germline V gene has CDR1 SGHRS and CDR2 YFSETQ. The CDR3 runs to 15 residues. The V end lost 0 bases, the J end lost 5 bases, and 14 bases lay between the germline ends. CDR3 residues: CASSLDPSSGETQYF. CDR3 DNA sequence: TGCGCCAGCAGCTTGGATCCTAGCTCAGGCGAGACCCAGTACTTC.

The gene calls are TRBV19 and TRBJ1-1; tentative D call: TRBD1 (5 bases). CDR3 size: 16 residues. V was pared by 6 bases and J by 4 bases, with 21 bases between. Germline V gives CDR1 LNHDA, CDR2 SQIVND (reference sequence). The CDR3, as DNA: TGTGCCAGTAGCAGTATCAGGGACCCCTGGAGCACTGAAGCTTTCTTT. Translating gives CASSSIRDPWSTEAFF.

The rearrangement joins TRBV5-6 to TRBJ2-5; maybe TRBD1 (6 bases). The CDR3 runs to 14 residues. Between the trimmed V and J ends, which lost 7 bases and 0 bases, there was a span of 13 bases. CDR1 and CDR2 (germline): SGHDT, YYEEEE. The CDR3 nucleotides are TGTGCCAGCGCCACCGACAGGTACCAAGAGACCCAGTACTTC. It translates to CASATDRYQETQYF.

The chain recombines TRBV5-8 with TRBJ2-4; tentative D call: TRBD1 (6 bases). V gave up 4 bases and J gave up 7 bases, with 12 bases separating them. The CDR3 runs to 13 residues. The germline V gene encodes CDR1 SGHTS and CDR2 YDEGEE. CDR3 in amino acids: CASSPGVGNIQYF. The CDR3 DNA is TGTGCCAGCAGCCCAGGGGTCGGGAACATTCAGTACTTC.

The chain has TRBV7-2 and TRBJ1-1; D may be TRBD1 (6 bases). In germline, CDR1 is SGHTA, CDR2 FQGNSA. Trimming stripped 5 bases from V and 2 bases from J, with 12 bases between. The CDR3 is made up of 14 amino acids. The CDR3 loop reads CASSPGHSNTEAFF. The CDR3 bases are TGTGCCAGCAGCCCGGGACACAGCAACACTGAAGCTTTCTTT.

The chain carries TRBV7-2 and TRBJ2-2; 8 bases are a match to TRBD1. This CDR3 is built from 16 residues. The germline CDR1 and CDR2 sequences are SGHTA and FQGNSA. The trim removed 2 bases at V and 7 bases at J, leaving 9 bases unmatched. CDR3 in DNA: TGTGCCAGCAGCTTATTCGGACAGGGTAGTAACGGGGAGCTGTTTTTT. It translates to CASSLFGQGSNGELFF.

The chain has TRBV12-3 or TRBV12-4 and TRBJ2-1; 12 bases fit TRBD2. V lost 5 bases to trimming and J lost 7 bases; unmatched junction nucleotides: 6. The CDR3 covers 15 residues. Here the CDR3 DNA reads TGTGCCAGCAGTCGACTAGCGGGAGAATTGAATGAGCAGTTCTTC. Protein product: CASSRLAGELNEQFF.

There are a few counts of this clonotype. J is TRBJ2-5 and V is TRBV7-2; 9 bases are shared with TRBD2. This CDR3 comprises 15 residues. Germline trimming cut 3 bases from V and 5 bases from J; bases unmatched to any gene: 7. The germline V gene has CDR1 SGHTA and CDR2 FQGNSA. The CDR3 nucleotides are TGTGCCAGCAGCTTGTTAGCGGGAGAGTGGGAGACCCAGTACTTC. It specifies CASSLLAGEWETQYF.

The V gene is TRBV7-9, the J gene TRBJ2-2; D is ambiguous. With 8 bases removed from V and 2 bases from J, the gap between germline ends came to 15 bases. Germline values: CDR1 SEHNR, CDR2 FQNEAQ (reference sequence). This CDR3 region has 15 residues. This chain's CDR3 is CASDPGTTNTGELFF. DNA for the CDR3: TGTGCCAGCGATCCCGGTACTACCAACACCGGGGAGCTGTTTTTT.

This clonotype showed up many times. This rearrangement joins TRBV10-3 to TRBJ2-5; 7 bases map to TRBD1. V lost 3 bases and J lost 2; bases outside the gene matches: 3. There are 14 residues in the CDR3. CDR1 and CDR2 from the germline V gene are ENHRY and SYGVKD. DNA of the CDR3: TGTGCCATCAGTGAAACAGGGGAGCAAGAGACCCAGTACTTC. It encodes CAISETGEQETQYF.